What follows are 25 T cell receptor beta chains derived from one specimen sequenced in a study of type 1 and type 2 diabetes patients. Amplification started from genomic DNA. The TCR beta CDR3 region was amplified using 30 forward and 13 reverse primers. TCRdb analysed the multiplex PCR reads with MiXCR anew, one entry per CDR3 protein. Of about 270,000 distinct CDR3 sequences in the sample, 47% are singletons; the top ten hold roughly 13%. The sample comprised peripheral blood mononuclear cells (PBMCs). The source of these receptors is a young man with type 2 diabetes.

This clonotype is a singleton in its sample. The chain has TRBV4-1 and TRBJ1-4; unclear D gene. CDR3 length equals 12 residues. V was pared by 5 bases and J by 8 bases, with 9 bases between. CDR1 is MGHRA and CDR2 is YSYEKL in the germline V gene. The CDR3 nucleotides are TGCGCCAGCAGCTTAGCGTTGGAAAAACTGTTTTTT. Its translation is CASSLALEKLFF.

The table lists this clonotype with a count of one. The chain joins TRBV19 to TRBJ2-7; D not resolved. The germline V and J ends were trimmed by 9 bases and 4 bases, with 16 bases remaining between them. This CDR3 has 13 amino acids. Germline V gene lookup returns CDR1 LNHDA and CDR2 SQIVND (reference sequence). CDR3 loop: CASSFSKLYEQYF. For the CDR3, the DNA is TGTGCCAGCAGTTTCAGCAAATTGTACGAGCAGTACTTC. Variable domain in full (rest from reference TRBV19 and TRBJ2-7): DGGITQSPKYLFRKEGQNVTLSCEQNLNHDAMYWYRQDPGQGLRLIYYSQIVNDFQKGDIAEGYSVSREKKESFPLTVTSAQKNPTAFYLCASSFSKLYEQYFGPGTRLTVT.

The chain employs TRBV9 and TRBJ1-2, with 7 bases lining up with TRBD1. V lost 0 bases, J lost 6 bases, and 8 bases stayed unmatched. Germline assignment: CDR1 SGDLS and CDR2 YYNGEE. The CDR3 length is 15 residues. The CDR3 nucleotides are TGTGCCAGCAGCGTAGTTTCCAGGGGGGTTCATGGCTACACCTTC. It yields the protein CASSVVSRGVHGYTF. The complete variable domain, with remaining parts taken from reference TRBV9 and TRBJ1-2, reads DSGVTQTPKHLITATGQRVTLRCSPRSGDLSVYWYQQSLDQGLQFLIQYYNGEERAKGNILERFSAQQFPDLHSELNLSSLELGDSALYFCASSVVSRGVHGYTFGSGTRLTVV.

The chain joins TRBV15 to TRBJ2-1; 11 nucleotides agree with TRBD2. This CDR3 contains 16 residues. The germline V gene encodes CDR1 LNHNV and CDR2 YYDKDF (reference sequence). V gave up 0 bases and J gave up 10 bases; unmatched junction bases: 8. CDR3 region: CATSRDIAGGALEQFF. Here the CDR3 DNA reads TGTGCCACCAGCAGAGATATAGCGGGGGGGGCCTTAGAGCAGTTCTTC.

This clonotype was detected a few times. The chain links TRBV30 to TRBJ2-5; D possibly corresponds to TRBD2 (5 bases). V was pared by 8 bases and J by 5 bases, with 21 bases between. CDR3 length: 14 amino acids. CDR1 and CDR2 from the germline V gene are GTSNPN and SVGIG (reference sequence). CDR3 sequence reads: CASSEEVSRETQYF. CDR3 DNA sequence: TGTGCCAGTAGTGAGGAGGTGAGCCGGGAGACCCAGTACTTC.

The chain carries TRBV19 and TRBJ2-5; D gene unclear. TRBJ2-1 matches the DNA end more closely, so the J call is doubtful. The CDR3 covers 12 residues. Germline V gives CDR1 LNHDA, CDR2 SQIVND (reference sequence). The CDR3 protein is CASSILEGEQFF. CDR3 sequence (DNA): TGTGCCAGTAGTATCCTCGAAGGTGAGCAGTTCTTC.

This chain links TRBV7-3 with TRBJ2-2; D is ambiguous. CDR3 length: 14 amino acids. Looked up from germline, CDR1 is SGHTA and CDR2 is FQGTGA. V lost 0 bases and J 2 bases, leaving 4 bases between the germline ends. The CDR3 here is CASSLTTNTGELFF. The CDR3 DNA sequence: TGTGCCAGCAGCTTAACGACTAACACCGGGGAGCTGTTTTTT. Drawing the rest from reference TRBV7-3 and TRBJ2-2, the complete variable domain is GAGVSQTPSNKVTEKGKYVELRCDPISGHTALYWYRQSLGQGPEFLIYFQGTGAADDSGLPNDRFFAVRPEGSVSTLKIQRTERGDSAVYLCASSLTTNTGELFFGEGSRLTVL.

This clonotype was detected only a few times. This rearrangement joins TRBV19 to TRBJ2-2; maybe TRBD2 (7 bases). CDR3 length: 15 residues. The germline gives CDR1 LNHDA, CDR2 SQIVND (reference sequence). The V gene lost 7 bases and the J gene lost 4 bases, with 16 bases spanning the gap. The CDR3 coding sequence is TGTGCCAGTAAATTCGGGGGCGGGAGCACCGGGGAGCTGTTTTTT. It encodes CASKFGGGSTGELFF. The whole variable domain, remainder taken from reference TRBV19 and TRBJ2-2, is DGGITQSPKYLFRKEGQNVTLSCEQNLNHDAMYWYRQDPGQGLRLIYYSQIVNDFQKGDIAEGYSVSREKKESFPLTVTSAQKNPTAFYLCASKFGGGSTGELFFGEGSRLTVL.

The chain links TRBV19 to TRBJ2-7; 14 positions match TRBD2. Germline-derived CDR1 and CDR2 are LNHDA and SQIVND (reference sequence). The CDR3 has 15 amino acids. The J segment lost 0 bases and the V segment lost 8 bases, leaving 3 bases of the junction unmatched. The CDR3 loop reads CASRLAGGSSYEQYF. The CDR3 region has the DNA TGTGCCAGTCGACTAGCGGGAGGGAGCTCCTACGAGCAGTACTTC.

This clonotype was recorded a few times. The chain links TRBV13 to TRBJ1-6; D not certain. Germline CDR1 and CDR2: PRHDT and FYEKMQ (reference sequence). The CDR3 contains 14 residues. V was trimmed by 1 base and J by 6 bases, leaving 7 bases between them. Here the CDR3 reads CASSLAGINSPLHF. CDR3 sequence (DNA): TGTGCCAGCAGCTTAGCGGGGATTAATTCACCCCTCCACTTT.

The chain recombines TRBV12-5 with TRBJ2-3; no firm D call. The V end was cut by 3 bases, the J end by 6 bases, with 4 bases between. From germline, CDR1 is LGHNT and CDR2 FRNRAP. The CDR3 runs to 11 residues. CDR3 in amino acids: CASGFMDTQYF. Here the CDR3 DNA reads TGTGCTAGTGGTTTCATGGATACGCAGTATTTT.

J is TRBJ2-7 and V is TRBV7-9; D may be TRBD1 (6 bases). The DNA end is more similar to TRBJ2-1, so the J call may be wrong. CDR1 is SEHNR and CDR2 is FQNEAQ in the germline V gene (reference sequence). There are 12 residues in the CDR3. This chain's CDR3 is CASSPDRPEQFF. The DNA of the CDR3 is TGTGCCAGCAGCCCGGACAGACCAGAGCAGTTCTTC.

This clonotype occurred once. The chain uses TRBV19 and TRBJ1-6, with 9 bases fitting TRBD1. The CDR3 has 15 residues. The J segment lost 7 bases and the V segment lost 9 bases, leaving 10 bases of the junction unmatched. Per germline, CDR1 LNHDA and CDR2 SQIVND (reference sequence). The chain's CDR3 is CASRDWGQGNSPLHF. CDR3 DNA: TGTGCCAGCAGGGACTGGGGACAGGGAAATTCACCCCTCCACTTT.

This clonotype was seen once. The chain recombines TRBV12-5 with TRBJ1-5; D not certain. V lost 0 bases and J lost 10, with 4 bases in between. The CDR3 is 11 amino acids. Germline V gene lookup returns CDR1 LGHNT and CDR2 FRNRAP. CDR3 residues: CASGLVNPQHF. In DNA, the CDR3 is TGTGCTAGTGGTTTGGTAAATCCCCAGCATTTT.

V gene TRBV6-5 combines with J gene TRBJ1-1, with 7 positions matching TRBD1. CDR1 is MNHEY, CDR2 SVGAGI, per germline. J was trimmed by 6 bases and V by 2 bases; bases with no gene match: 6. CDR3 size: 14 residues. The CDR3: CASSYTNRGPEAFF. Written as DNA, the CDR3 is TGTGCCAGCAGTTACACAAACAGGGGTCCTGAAGCTTTCTTT.

The rearrangement uses TRBV3-1 and TRBJ1-1; D is uncertain. The CDR3 sequence is 17 residues long. CDR1 is LGHDT, CDR2 YNNKEL, per germline (reference sequence). V was trimmed by 1 base and J by 5 bases, leaving 20 bases between them. CDR3 sequence: CASSQGTDQVAKTEAFF. The CDR3 coding sequence is TGTGCCAGCAGCCAAGGGACGGACCAGGTAGCGAAGACTGAAGCTTTCTTT.

V usage is TRBV7-9 and J usage is TRBJ2-1; 7 bases line up with TRBD2. Looked up from germline, CDR1 is SEHNR and CDR2 is FQNEAQ (reference sequence). The V gene end was trimmed by 3 bases and the J gene end by 5 bases; junction bases not matched to a gene: 4. The CDR3 extends over 14 amino acids. Written as DNA, the CDR3 is TGTGCCAGCAGCTTGCGGGGGTACCACAATGAGCAGTTCTTC. It codes for CASSLRGYHNEQFF.

This clonotype was seen a single time. The chain combines TRBV7-3 with TRBJ2-1; 10 positions agree with TRBD2. The J segment lost 2 bases and the V segment lost 1 base, leaving 2 bases of the junction unmatched. Per germline, CDR1 SGHTA and CDR2 FQGTGA. CDR3 length equals 16 residues. CDR3 region: CASSLRTSGAYNEQFF. CDR3 DNA: TGTGCCAGCAGCTTAAGGACTAGCGGCGCCTACAATGAGCAGTTCTTC.

Only a few counts were recorded for this clonotype. The V call is TRBV7-3, the J call TRBJ1-6; D ambiguous. Germline V gives CDR1 SGHTA, CDR2 FQGTGA. Trimming took off 5 bases at V and 7 bases at J, with 12 bases between the two ends. The CDR3 is 14 amino acids. The CDR3 loop reads CASSLNSRNSPLHF. CDR3 in DNA: TGTGCCAGCAGCCTGAATTCCAGGAATTCACCCCTCCACTTT.

The rearrangement joins TRBV28 to TRBJ1-1, with D tentatively TRBD1 (6 bases). Trimming shortened V by 5 bases and J by 2 bases, and 15 bases separated the two germline ends. Germline V CDR1 and CDR2: MDHEN, SYDVKM. The length of the CDR3 is 15 residues. The CDR3 spells CASSPPGTRNTEAFF. DNA of the CDR3: TGTGCCAGCAGTCCGCCGGGGACAAGAAACACTGAAGCTTTCTTT. Drawing the rest from reference TRBV28 and TRBJ1-1, the complete variable domain is DVKVTQSSRYLVKRTGEKVFLECVQDMDHENMFWYRQDPGLGLRLIYFSYDVKMKEKGDIPEGYSVSREKKERFSLILESASTNQTSMYLCASSPPGTRNTEAFFGQGTRLTVV.

The chain uses TRBV4-1 and TRBJ2-7; D perhaps matches TRBD2 (6 bases). V was trimmed by 4 bases and J by 4 bases, leaving 14 bases between them. The CDR3 has 14 residues. Germline V lookup: CDR1 MGHRA, CDR2 YSYEKL. CDR3 sequence reads: CASSPSGVGYEQYF. The CDR3 DNA sequence: TGCGCCAGCAGCCCCTCGGGGGTTGGGTACGAGCAGTACTTC.

This clonotype was observed a few times. This chain joins TRBV7-2 and TRBJ2-1; TRBD2 matches 10 bases. The CDR3 consists of 13 residues. V trimming: 8 bases; J trimming: 10 bases; junction bases outside the gene matches: 8. Per germline, CDR1 SGHTA and CDR2 FQGNSA. CDR3 sequence reads: CASRGSGGSEQFF. The CDR3, as DNA: TGTGCCAGCCGAGGTAGCGGGGGGTCCGAGCAGTTCTTC.

Worth noting for this clonotype: A read error is likely, as this CDR3 ends without the conserved phenylalanine or tryptophan. This chain joins TRBV29-1 and TRBJ2-5, with a tentative D call TRBD2 (5 bases). Germline CDR1 is SQVTM and CDR2 is ANQGSEA. The CDR3 loop spans 16 amino acids. Trimming took 6 bases from V and 0 from J, leaving 20 bases between them. CDR3 nucleotides: TGCAGCGTAGAGAGCGGATCAGTTCGGTACCAAGAGACCCAGTACCTC. It yields the protein CSVESGSVRYQETQYL.

V is TRBV12-3 or TRBV12-4 and J is TRBJ1-1; the D is unclear. This CDR3 is built from 15 residues. The V end lost 1 base, the J end lost 0 bases, and 9 bases lay between the germline ends. The CDR3 here is CASSLEAPMNTEAFF. DNA of the CDR3: TGTGCCAGCAGTTTAGAGGCACCCATGAACACTGAAGCTTTCTTT.

The chain couples TRBV30 to TRBJ1-2; D not certain. There are 12 residues in the CDR3. Looked up from germline, CDR1 is GTSNPN and CDR2 is SVGIG (reference sequence). V lost 2 bases and J 3 bases, leaving 7 bases between the germline ends. DNA of the CDR3: TGTGCCTGGAGTCGCGTATACTATGGCTACACCTTC. It translates to CAWSRVYYGYTF.